The 30 T cell receptor beta chains below come from one sample, sequenced in a study of cytomegalovirus exposure and HLA in healthy donors. The PCR made use of 60 Vbeta and 13 Jbeta primers. The protocol was immunoSEQ multiplex PCR, while the TCRdb copy is restricted to in-frame clones and leaves out a portion. This table has about 120,000 clones, less than 80% appearing once. The specimen was PBMCs. Receptors were obtained from a woman aged 40 to 55 in good health and CMV-seropositive.

The chain has TRBV2 and TRBJ2-5, with 13 bases that match TRBD2. The last part of the DNA fits TRBJ2-7 better; the J call may be wrong. The germline gives CDR1 SNHLY, CDR2 FYNNEI. The CDR3 spans 17 residues. The CDR3 protein is CASSEDRTSGRSYEQYF. The DNA of the CDR3 is TGTGCCAGCAGTGAAGACCGGACTAGCGGGAGATCCTACGAGCAGTACTTC.

The CDR3 DNA follows: TGTGCCAGTAGTAAATCTACCGGGACAGGGGCTGTTCATGGCTACACCTTC. Protein sequence: CASSKSTGTGAVHGYTF. The rearrangement joins TRBV19 to TRBJ1-2; 10 nucleotides match TRBD1. CDR1 and CDR2 (germline): LNHDA, SQIVND (reference sequence). The junction had 14 bases not matched to a gene; V was cut back by 4 bases and J by 6 bases. This CDR3 is built from 17 residues.

The CDR3 spells CASSLGLANTGELFF. DNA for the CDR3: TGTGCCAGCAGCTTGGGACTAGCGAACACCGGGGAGCTGTTTTTT. This chain uses TRBV11-3 with TRBJ2-2; TRBD2 aligns across 8 bases. Trimming cost V 3 bases and J 0 bases; bases outside gene matches: 0. CDR3 length: 15 residues. Germline CDR1 SGHNT, CDR2 YENEEA.

The J gene is TRBJ1-1, the V gene TRBV9, with TRBD1 matching over 12 bases. V lost 5 bases, J lost 8 bases, and 10 bases stayed unmatched. Germline CDR1 SGDLS, CDR2 YYNGEE. The CDR3 contains 15 residues. CDR3 loop: CASSLWAGQGAEAFF. CDR3 DNA sequence: TGTGCCAGCAGTTTATGGGCGGGACAGGGGGCCGAAGCTTTCTTT.

J is TRBJ2-5 and V is TRBV5-1; 7 positions agree with TRBD1. The J call may be faulty, since TRBJ2-7 better matches the DNA end. From germline, CDR1 is SGHRS and CDR2 YFSETQ. CDR3 length equals 15 residues. CDR3 coding DNA: TGCGCCAGCAGCTTGGGCCCCCGGGACAGCTACGAGCAGTACTTC. Translation: CASSLGPRDSYEQYF.

The rearrangement uses TRBV18 and TRBJ1-6; a possible D gene is TRBD1 (6 bases). CDR1 is KGHSH, CDR2 LQKENI, per germline. Trimming removed 5 bases at V and 6 bases at J, with 8 bases between. The CDR3 runs to 13 residues. The CDR3, as DNA: TGTGCCAGCTCAGCGGACAGTAATTCACCCCTCCACTTT. Encoded protein: CASSADSNSPLHF.

This chain uses TRBV5-1 with TRBJ1-6, with D unresolved. The V end was cut by 2 bases, the J end by 10 bases, with 10 bases between. The CDR3 is 13 amino acids. Germline CDR1 and CDR2: SGHRS and YFSETQ. The CDR3 loop is CASSFGEGSPLHF. The DNA for the CDR3 is TGCGCCAGCAGCTTCGGGGAAGGCTCACCCCTCCACTTT.

The rearrangement joins TRBV7-9 to TRBJ1-2, with TRBD1 matching over 10 bases. Germline trimming cut 4 bases from V and 9 bases from J; bases unmatched to any gene: 5. Germline V gene sequence: CDR1 SEHNR, CDR2 FQNEAQ (reference sequence). The CDR3 loop spans 13 amino acids. The CDR3 is CASSSGTGVRYTF. The CDR3 DNA reads as TGTGCCAGCAGCTCGGGGACAGGGGTTCGCTACACCTTC. Together with reference TRBV7-9 and TRBJ1-2, the CDR3 gives the full variable domain: DTGVSQNPRHKITKRGQNVTFRCDPISEHNRLYWYRQTLGQGPEFLTYFQNEAQLEKSRLLSDRFSAERPKGSFSTLEIQRTEQGDSAMYLCASSSGTGVRYTFGSGTRLTVV.

This clone was observed a few times. This sequence joins TRBV4-3 and TRBJ2-7, with a weak D call TRBD2 (6 bases). The CDR3 extends over 14 amino acids. V lost 5 bases, J lost 4 bases, and 15 bases lay in between. From germline, CDR1 is LGHNA and CDR2 YSLEER. This CDR3 is CASSEGASGYEQYF. The CDR3 DNA reads TGCGCCAGCAGCGAAGGGGCGAGCGGGTACGAGCAGTACTTC.

About this clone itself: Likely a read error: the CDR3 ends without its conserved phenylalanine or tryptophan. The limits of the CDR3 on the DNA are not certain, so only TCRdb's listed CDR3 is given. The chain is built from TRBV7-9 and TRBJ1-1. The length of the CDR3 is 11 amino acids, counting both ends. Per germline, CDR1 SEHNR and CDR2 FQNEAQ (reference sequence). The CDR3 region is CASSVGSGLSI.

The V and J genes are TRBV27 and TRBJ2-2; 10 nucleotides agree with TRBD1. Germline CDR1 is MNHEY and CDR2 is SMNVEV (reference sequence). The CDR3 spans 14 residues. Germline trimming cut 8 bases from V and 7 bases from J; bases unmatched to any gene: 7. The CDR3 region has the DNA TGTGCCAGCTCCCGACAGGGGGCGTTCGGGGAGCTGTTTTTT. Translating gives CASSRQGAFGELFF.

This chain joins TRBV28 and TRBJ1-1; D perhaps matches TRBD1 (5 bases). This CDR3 contains 15 residues. Germline CDR1 is MDHEN and CDR2 is SYDVKM. V lost 6 bases and J 1 base, leaving 15 bases between the germline ends. CDR3 bases: TGTGCCAGCAGCTTCAGGGTGGTGGCGAACACTGAAGCTTTCTTT. It specifies CASSFRVVANTEAFF.

The genes are TRBV6-5 and TRBJ1-6, with D unclear. This CDR3 region has 15 residues. Germline assignment: CDR1 MNHEY and CDR2 SVGAGI. V was pared by 2 bases and J by 5 bases, with 10 bases between. CDR3 sequence (DNA): TGTGCCAGCAGTTACCGAGACACCAATAATTCACCCCTCCACTTT. This translates into CASSYRDTNNSPLHF.

The chain recombines TRBV9 with TRBJ2-1, with 8 bases fitting TRBD2. The CDR3 totals 15 residues. The J segment lost 5 bases and the V segment lost 0 bases, leaving 4 bases of the junction unmatched. Germline V gives CDR1 SGDLS, CDR2 YYNGEE. In DNA form, the CDR3 reads TGTGCCAGCAGCGTAGGCGGGAGGAGTGACAATGAGCAGTTCTTC. Translation gives CASSVGGRSDNEQFF.

V usage is TRBV28 and J usage is TRBJ1-2; TRBD1 aligns across 7 bases. Germline loops: CDR1 MDHEN, CDR2 SYDVKM. The V and J ends lost 7 bases and 4 bases, in that order; junction bases with no gene match: 6. The CDR3 length is 13 residues. The CDR3, as DNA: TGTGCCAGCACTTCAGGGGGGCCCTATGGCTACACCTTC. Translation gives CASTSGGPYGYTF.

This chain joins TRBV29-1 and TRBJ1-2; D might be TRBD1 (5 bases). The CDR3 spans 14 residues. Trimming pared 3 bases from V and 4 bases from J, leaving 15 bases between. Germline CDR1 is SQVTM and CDR2 is ANQGSEA. The CDR3 nucleotides are TGCAGCGTTGACCAGGGCGGAGGGTCCTATGGCTACACCTTC. Its protein is CSVDQGGGSYGYTF.

The J gene is TRBJ2-7, the V gene TRBV10-3, with 8 bases lining up with TRBD2. Germline V lookup: CDR1 ENHRY, CDR2 SYGVKD. The CDR3 sequence is 16 residues long. Germline trimming cut 10 bases from V and 6 bases from J; bases unmatched to any gene: 20. The CDR3 spells CATGAGGGREAGEQYF. The CDR3 DNA is TGTGCCACCGGGGCAGGTGGGGGGCGGGAGGCGGGCGAGCAGTACTTC.

The gene calls are TRBV29-1 and TRBJ2-5; a weak D match, TRBD2 (7 bases). Looked up from germline, CDR1 is SQVTM and CDR2 is ANQGSEA. V lost 3 bases and J 0 bases, leaving 11 bases between the germline ends. There are 14 residues in the CDR3. DNA for the CDR3: TGCAGCGTTGACCGGGGGGCCAACCAAGAGACCCAGTACTTC. This gives the protein CSVDRGANQETQYF.

This clone was picked up a small number of times. This sequence joins TRBV2 and TRBJ2-3, with D unresolved. The germline CDR1 and CDR2 sequences are SNHLY and FYNNEI. This CDR3 has 12 residues. Trimming removed 5 bases at V and 3 bases at J, with 6 bases between. As DNA, the CDR3 is TGTGCCAGCAGTTACATAACAGATACGCAGTATTTT. This encodes CASSYITDTQYF.

V and J are TRBV28 and TRBJ2-7; TRBD1 might be the D (6 bases). Germline V gene sequence: CDR1 MDHEN, CDR2 SYDVKM. Trimming took 5 bases from V and 2 from J, leaving 10 bases between them. The CDR3 is made up of 13 amino acids. The CDR3 bases are TGTGCCAGCAGTCGACAGGCAACCTACGAGCAGTACTTC. Translating gives CASSRQATYEQYF.

The chain has TRBV5-1 and TRBJ2-3; 8 bases agree with TRBD2. Losses at the gene ends were 0 bases for V and 5 bases for J; bases not matched to a gene: 8. The CDR3 totals 16 residues. Per germline, CDR1 SGHRS and CDR2 YFSETQ. Here the CDR3 reads CASSLDVTGGQDTQYF. In DNA form, the CDR3 reads TGCGCCAGCAGCTTGGACGTGACGGGGGGGCAAGATACGCAGTATTTT.

The V call is TRBV20-1, the J call TRBJ1-1; D gene uncertain. Between the trimmed V and J ends, which lost 5 bases and 6 bases, there was a span of 10 bases. This CDR3 has 11 amino acids. Germline-derived CDR1 and CDR2 are DFQATT and SNEGSKA (reference sequence). CDR3 nucleotides: TGCAGTGCTGATTGGAGAGCTGAAGCTTTCTTT. This gives the protein CSADWRAEAFF.

This clone was found once. The junction differs from germline at one of its ends, possibly a read error. This sequence joins TRBV7-9 and TRBJ2-1; D unclear. The CDR3 contains 12 residues. Looked up from germline, CDR1 is SEHNR and CDR2 is FQNEAQ (reference sequence). The DNA of the CDR3 is TGTTCCAGCAGCTTAGTAGAATATGAGCAGTTCTTC. Translation: CSSSLVEYEQFF.

The chain recombines TRBV28 with TRBJ2-1; TRBD2 might be the D (5 bases). Germline V gene lookup returns CDR1 MDHEN and CDR2 SYDVKM. Trimming removed 6 bases from V and 7 bases from J, with 19 bases in between. The CDR3 consists of 15 residues. CDR3: CASRTDWLGINEQFF. The DNA for the CDR3 is TGTGCCAGCAGAACGGACTGGTTGGGGATTAATGAGCAGTTCTTC.

The chain joins TRBV4-3 to TRBJ2-2; TRBD2 matches at 8 bases. The germline gives CDR1 LGHNA, CDR2 YSLEER. This CDR3 is built from 17 residues. V shed 1 base, J shed 1 base, and the junction held 5 bases outside the gene matches. The CDR3 DNA reads TGCGCCAGCAGCCAAGGAACTAGCGGTGTGAACACCGGGGAGCTGTTTTTT. It codes for CASSQGTSGVNTGELFF.

V gene TRBV29-1 combines with J gene TRBJ2-2; TRBD2 matches at 10 bases. The V gene's germline CDR1 is SQVTM and CDR2 ANQGSEA. This CDR3 spans 15 amino acids. The ends lost 2 bases at V and 4 bases at J; junction bases unmatched: 4. The DNA for the CDR3 is TGCAGCGTTGAACTTGGGACTAGCGCCACCGGGGAGCTGTTTTTT. It specifies CSVELGTSATGELFF.

The chain has TRBV19 and TRBJ2-4; D remains ambiguous. The V and J ends lost 2 bases and 7 bases respectively, with 12 bases between them. The CDR3 is 14 residues long. Germline V gene sequence: CDR1 LNHDA, CDR2 SQIVND (reference sequence). CDR3 nucleotides: TGTGCCAGTAGTATAACGCTTTTCGGGAACATTCAGTACTTC. As protein: CASSITLFGNIQYF.

The chain recombines TRBV4-2 with TRBJ1-5, with D hard to call. V lost 0 bases and J lost 9, with 15 bases in between. CDR3 length: 15 residues. The germline V gene encodes CDR1 LGHNA and CDR2 YNFKEQ. CDR3 loop: CASSQEGGLTMPQHF. In DNA form, the CDR3 reads TGTGCCAGCAGCCAAGAAGGCGGCCTAACCATGCCCCAGCATTTT.

This chain links TRBV5-4 with TRBJ2-5, with a possible D match to TRBD1 (6 bases). With 2 bases removed from V and 5 bases from J, the gap between germline ends came to 16 bases. This CDR3 has 15 residues. CDR1 is SGHNT, CDR2 YYREEE, per germline (reference sequence). CDR3 sequence reads: CASSFTGPAGETQYF. As DNA, the CDR3 is TGTGCCAGCAGCTTTACAGGGCCCGCCGGGGAGACCCAGTACTTC.

The gene calls are TRBV7-9 and TRBJ1-5; no reliable D call. Germline lookup yields CDR1 SEHNR and CDR2 FQNEAQ (reference sequence). V lost 1 base and J lost 11, with 12 bases in between. CDR3 size: 13 residues. The CDR3 DNA reads as TGTGCCAGCAGCTTAGGGGTTCGACAAGCCCAGCATTTT. It yields the protein CASSLGVRQAQHF. Combining the CDR3 with reference TRBV7-9 and TRBJ1-5 gives the whole variable domain DTGVSQNPRHKITKRGQNVTFRCDPISEHNRLYWYRQTLGQGPEFLTYFQNEAQLEKSRLLSDRFSAERPKGSFSTLEIQRTEQGDSAMYLCASSLGVRQAQHFGDGTRLSIL.